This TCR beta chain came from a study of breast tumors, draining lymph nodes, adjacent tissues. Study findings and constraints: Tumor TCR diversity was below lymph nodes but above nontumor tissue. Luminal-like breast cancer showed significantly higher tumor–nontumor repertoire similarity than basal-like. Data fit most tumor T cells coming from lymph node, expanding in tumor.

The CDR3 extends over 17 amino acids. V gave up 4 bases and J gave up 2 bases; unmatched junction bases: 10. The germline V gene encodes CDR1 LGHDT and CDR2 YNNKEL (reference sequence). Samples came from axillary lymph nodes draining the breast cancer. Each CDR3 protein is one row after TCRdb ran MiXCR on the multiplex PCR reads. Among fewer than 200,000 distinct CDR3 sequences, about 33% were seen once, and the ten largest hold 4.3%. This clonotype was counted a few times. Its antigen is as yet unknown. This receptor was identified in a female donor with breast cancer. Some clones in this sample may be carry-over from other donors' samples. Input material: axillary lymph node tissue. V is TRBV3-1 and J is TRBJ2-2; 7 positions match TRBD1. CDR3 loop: CASSPISGTANTGELFF. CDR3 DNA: TGTGCCAGCAGCCCCATTTCCGGGACAGCTAACACCGGGGAGCTGTTTTTT.